A selection of T cell receptor beta chains follows, all from one sample in a study of blood T cell repertoires in COVID-19. The data were produced by immunoSEQ multiplex PCR, yet TCRdb's version contains in-frame clones alone and is incomplete. Of about 39,000 clones in the sample, about 94% are singletons; the top ten hold 4.1%. The sequenced sample was peripheral blood. The source of these receptors is a human donor with active COVID-19. The donor label of this sample is uncertain. The CDR3 runs from the conserved cysteine through the conserved F or W. Fields, in order: J gene, D gene, clone size, V gene, CDR3 DNA, CDR3 protein. D genes are given only for firm matches. Clone size is stated in some rows and not others, as once, few, many or a class when expanded.

TRBJ1-3 TRBD1 - TRBV5-1 TGCGCCAGCAGCTTTACAGGGGAAGGAAACACCATATATTTT CASSFTGEGNTIYF
TRBJ1-5 - - TRBV6-5 TGTGCCAGCAGTACCCAGGGGTCGGGCAATCAGCCCCAGCATTTT CASSTQGSGNQPQHF
TRBJ2-1 TRBD2 - TRBV6-5 TGTGCCAGCAGTTACAGCGGGGGGAGAAATGAGCAGTTCTTC CASSYSGGRNEQFF
TRBJ1-1 - - TRBV7-9 TGTGCCAGCAGCTCCCCAAATGAAGCTTTCTTT CASSSPNEAFF
TRBJ2-1 TRBD2 - TRBV18 TGTGCCAGCTCACCCCGGCGGACTAGCGGGAGTGTAATCTCCTACAATGAGCAGTTCTTC CASSPRRTSGSVISYNEQFF
TRBJ2-1 TRBD1 - TRBV9 TGTGCCAGCAGCGTGGGGGACAGGACTTACAATGAGCAGTTCTTC CASSVGDRTYNEQFF
TRBJ2-7 - once TRBV11-2 TGTGCCAGCAGCGCCGACAGCATCTACGAGCAGTACTTC CASSADSIYEQYF
TRBJ2-7 TRBD2 - TRBV15 TGTGCCACCAGCAGAAATCGACTAGCGGGGATCTACGAGCAGTACTTC CATSRNRLAGIYEQYF
TRBJ2-7 - - TRBV6-5 TGTGCCAGCAGTTACAGCCCCAGGGGCTCCTACGAGCAGTACTTC CASSYSPRGSYEQYF
TRBJ2-3 TRBD2 - TRBV28 TGTGCCAGCAGACAAGGACTAGCGGGGAGGGCACCTACGCAGTATTTT CASRQGLAGRAPTQYF
TRBJ1-6 TRBD1 - TRBV27 TGTGCCAGCAGTTTACGGCCGACAGGGTTTGATTCACCCCTCCACTTT CASSLRPTGFDSPLHF
TRBJ1-1 TRBD1 few TRBV10-2 TGCGCCAGCCAGGACAGGGGGTTTAACACTGAAGCTTTCTTT CASQDRGFNTEAFF
TRBJ1-1 - - TRBV7-9 TGTGCCAGCAGCCAATCGGGGTCGGGCACTGAAGCTTTCTTT CASSQSGSGTEAFF
TRBJ2-1 TRBD2 - TRBV10-1 TGCGCCAGCAGTGAGTCGAGAGGGACTATCTACAATGAGCAGTTCTTC CASSESRGTIYNEQFF
TRBJ1-3 TRBD1 - TRBV6-5 TGTGCCAGCAGTTACAAGGGGGCGCGAGGAAACACCATATATTTT CASSYKGARGNTIYF
TRBJ1-5 - few TRBV9 TGTGCCAGCAGCGCTGACACCTTTAGCAATCAGCCCCAGCATTTT CASSADTFSNQPQHF
TRBJ2-7 - - TRBV7-2 TGTGCCAGCAGCCCCAGGGTCCTCTACGAGCAGTACTTC CASSPRVLYEQYF
TRBJ1-2 TRBD1 - TRBV5-1 TGCGCCAGTGGGGCAGGGGGCTATGGCTACACCTTC CASGAGGYGYTF
TRBJ2-7 - - TRBV15 TGTGCCACCAGCAGCTCGACAGTATCCTACGAGCAGTACTTC CATSSSTVSYEQYF
TRBJ2-3 TRBD2 - TRBV19 TGTGCCAGTAGTATTCGCCTAGCGGGAGCAGATACGCAGTATTTT CASSIRLAGADTQYF
TRBJ2-5 - - TRBV5-1 TGCGCCAGCAGCCCACGTACGGGGCAAGAGACCCAGTACTTC CASSPRTGQETQYF
TRBJ2-7 TRBD2 - TRBV2 TGTGCCAGCAGCAGGGAACCGGGACTAGCGGGCTACGAGCAGTACTTC CASSREPGLAGYEQYF
TRBJ1-3 - - TRBV3-1/TRBV3-2 TGTGCCAGCAGCCAAGGTCGAAGGCGGGAAGGAAACACCATATATTTT CASSQGRRREGNTIYF
TRBJ1-1 TRBD1 - TRBV28 TGTGCCAGCAGCGCTTCCGGGACAGGGGGTAGGTACACTGAAGCTTTCTTT CASSASGTGGRYTEAFF
TRBJ2-7 TRBD2 - TRBV13 TGTGCCAGCAGACCCACCGGGACTAGCGGGGGGTACCACGAGCAGTACTTC CASRPTGTSGGYHEQYF
TRBJ1-2 - - TRBV7-9 TGTGCCAGCAGCCGGGACACCGGCTATGGCTACACCTTC CASSRDTGYGYTF
TRBJ2-7 - - TRBV12-5 TGTGCTAGTGGAACCATCGGCGGGGTATCCTACGAGCAGTACTTC CASGTIGGVSYEQYF
TRBJ2-1 - - TRBV3-1/TRBV3-2 TGTGCCAGCAGCCGAGCTCGAAAACTTGATTATGAGCAGTTCTTC CASSRARKLDYEQFF
TRBJ2-5 TRBD2 once TRBV7-2 TGTGCCAGCAGCCGGAGGACTAGCGGGGGGGCCCGGGAGACCCAGTACTTC CASSRRTSGGARETQYF
TRBJ2-7 - once TRBV6-5 TGTGCCAGCAACCCCTCAGGATGGTGGGAGCAGTACTTC CASNPSGWWEQYF
TRBJ2-1 - - TRBV11-2 TGTGCCAGCAGCCCCGGGGAGATCTCCTACAATGAGCAGTTCTTC CASSPGEISYNEQFF
TRBJ2-7 TRBD2 - TRBV5-1 TGCGCCAGCAGCTCGGGGATGTCTAGCGGGAGTTACGAGCAGTACTTC CASSSGMSSGSYEQYF
TRBJ2-1 TRBD2 - TRBV6-2/TRBV6-3 TGTGCCAGCAGTTACTCGGGCGGGAGTGTCTACAATGAGCAGTTCTTC CASSYSGGSVYNEQFF
TRBJ2-2 - - TRBV5-1 TGCGCCAGCAGCCAGGGGATGGGCGGGGAGCTGTTTTTT CASSQGMGGELFF
TRBJ1-3 - - TRBV15 TGTGCCACCAGCAGAGTTGGGACAGGAAACACCATATATTTT CATSRVGTGNTIYF
TRBJ2-1 - - TRBV12-5 TGTGCTAGTGGCCCCGGACAAGAGCAGTTCTTC CASGPGQEQFF
TRBJ1-2 - - TRBV3-1/TRBV3-2 TGTGCCAGCAGCCAAGATTCGTTGGGAGGAAGAACTAACTATGGCTACACCTTC CASSQDSLGGRTNYGYTF
TRBJ2-7 - few TRBV5-1 TGCGCCAGCAGCCGCGGTCTCCTCAACGAGCAGTACTTC CASSRGLLNEQYF
TRBJ2-7 TRBD1 - TRBV29-1 TGCAGCGTCTCTGTTAACCGGGACAGGATCTTC CSVSVNRDRIF
TRBJ1-1 TRBD1 - TRBV10-3 TGTGCCATCAGTGACCTGGGACAGGGGGGTACTGAAGCTTTCTTT CAISDLGQGGTEAFF
TRBJ2-7 - once TRBV5-1 TGCGCCAGCGGAAAGACAGGCTCCTACGAGCAGTACTTC CASGKTGSYEQYF
TRBJ2-1 TRBD2 - TRBV6-5 TGTGCCAGCAGTTCCACCGGGACTAGGTTTAGGAATGAGCAGTTCTTC CASSSTGTRFRNEQFF
TRBJ2-5 TRBD2 - TRBV7-6 TGTGCCAGCAGCAAAACTAGCGGGAGGGCCGGGGAGACCCAGTACTTC CASSKTSGRAGETQYF
TRBJ2-6 TRBD2 - TRBV5-8 TGTGCCAGCAGCTTTTCGGGGGGTCGGTCCAACGTCCTGACTTTC CASSFSGGRSNVLTF
TRBJ2-7 - - TRBV28 TGTGCCAGCATTAAGGGACGGACTACCTACGAGCAGTACTTC CASIKGRTTYEQYF
TRBJ1-2 TRBD1 few TRBV5-1 TGCGCCAGCAGCTTGGGAGAGACAGGGACCTATGGCTACACCTTC CASSLGETGTYGYTF
TRBJ1-5 - - TRBV5-5 TGTGCCAGCAGCTTGACAGCGGATCAGCCCCAGCATTTT CASSLTADQPQHF
TRBJ2-1 TRBD1 - TRBV24-1 TGTGCCACCAGTGACCGGGACAGGGCTAATGAGCAGTTCTTC CATSDRDRANEQFF